The clone carrying this T cell receptor beta chain was picked up many times. This sample stems from a study of human T cells and chemical hapten exposure. TCRdb used MiXCR to reprocess the RACE reads, holding one entry per CDR3 protein. The sample yields 120,000 or so distinct CDR3 sequences, roughly 13% seen once. Documented time point: patch test 1, 2 weeks after DPC sensitization. Treatment of the sample: therapeutic diphenylcyclopropenone sensitization with weekly scalp DPC. The CDR3 is 10 amino acids. The V gene's germline CDR1 is DFQATT and CDR2 SNEGSKA (reference sequence). The J segment lost 7 bases and the V segment lost 8 bases, leaving 2 bases of the junction unmatched.

This clonotype was obtained from a man aged 18 to 30 with alopecia areata. Some clones in this sample may be carry-over from other donors' samples. This sequence joins TRBV20-1 and TRBJ2-7, with TRBD2 identical over 10 bases. The sample in question was whole blood, obtained in connection with sensitization to the hapten diphenylcyclopropenone (DPC). Here the CDR3 reads CSLAGVEQYF. The CDR3 coding sequence is TGCAGTCTAGCGGGAGTAGAGCAGTACTTC.